One sample yielded the 8 T cell receptor beta chains listed below, sequenced in a study of T cell responses to AZD1222 COVID-19 vaccine. Here immunoSEQ multiplex PCR was the method, and the copy in TCRdb shows in-frame clones only, minus some. The table has 150,000 or so clones, approximately 90% seen once. The sample in question was peripheral blood, obtained 28 days after the second dose of the MenACWY control vaccine. The source is an adult who received the MenACWY meningococcal vaccine as a control.

This chain uses TRBV7-2 with TRBJ2-5; D might be TRBD2 (5 bases). Germline values: CDR1 SGHTA, CDR2 FQGNSA. This CDR3 has 14 residues. V lost 5 bases to trimming and J lost 1 base, with 11 bases between them. The CDR3 DNA is TGTGCCAGCAGCAAATACGGGGTCCAAGAGACCCAGTACTTC. Translation gives CASSKYGVQETQYF.

This clone has only one observation. The CDR3 region has the DNA TGTGCCAGCAGCTTAGGAGCGGGGTTCTACGAGCAGTACTTC. As protein: CASSLGAGFYEQYF. The J gene is TRBJ2-7, the V gene TRBV7-2; 7 bases align to TRBD2. Losses at the gene ends were 1 base for V and 3 bases for J; bases not matched to a gene: 3. Germline CDR1 reads SGHTA; CDR2 reads FQGNSA. The CDR3 contains 14 residues.

V and J are TRBV4-3 and TRBJ2-5; TRBD1 matches 7 bases. V dropped 4 bases and J dropped 4; count of bases not matched to a gene: 9. The CDR3 has 15 residues. CDR1 is LGHNA, CDR2 YSLEER, per germline. The CDR3 DNA is TGCGCCAGCAGCCCCAGTACAGGGGACGGAGAGACCCAGTACTTC. Translating it yields CASSPSTGDGETQYF.

The chain combines TRBV7-2 with TRBJ2-5; D unclear. This CDR3 has 13 residues. Germline-derived CDR1 and CDR2 are SGHTA and FQGNSA. The V end lost 3 bases, the J end lost 2 bases, and 7 bases lay between the germline ends. As DNA, the CDR3 is TGTGCCAGCAGCTTTGGCCGACAAGAGACCCAGTACTTC. Translation gives CASSFGRQETQYF.

The rearrangement links TRBV10-1 to TRBJ1-2; D is ambiguous. This CDR3 spans 13 amino acids. Germline lookup yields CDR1 WNHNN and CDR2 SYGVQD (reference sequence). V was clipped by 2 bases and J by 5 bases, with 9 bases between them. The CDR3 protein is CASSEEPEYGYTF. As DNA, the CDR3 is TGCGCCAGCAGTGAGGAGCCCGAGTATGGCTACACCTTC.

This chain links TRBV27 with TRBJ2-1; possible D gene TRBD1, 5 bases. Germline V lookup: CDR1 MNHEY, CDR2 SMNVEV (reference sequence). The CDR3 has 15 residues. V lost 2 bases, J lost 2 bases, and 10 bases lay in between. DNA of the CDR3: TGTGCCAGCAGTTTAGTTCCAGGGACCTACAATGAGCAGTTCTTC. Amino acid sequence: CASSLVPGTYNEQFF.

The chain is built from TRBV19 and TRBJ2-5, with 7 positions matching TRBD1. This CDR3 has 15 residues. CDR1 is LNHDA, CDR2 SQIVND, per germline (reference sequence). J lost 5 bases, V lost 6 bases, and 12 bases had no gene match. CDR3 sequence reads: CASRGQRLSEETQYF. CDR3 DNA sequence: TGTGCCAGTAGGGGACAGAGGCTTTCGGAGGAGACCCAGTACTTC.

The chain joins TRBV11-2 to TRBJ1-4; no firm D call. V lost 5 bases to trimming and J lost 6 bases, with 10 bases between them. The germline V gene has CDR1 SGHAT and CDR2 FQNNGV. CDR3 length: 13 residues. Here the CDR3 reads CASSLQGYEKLFF. CDR3 coding DNA: TGTGCCAGCAGCCTACAAGGGTATGAAAAACTGTTTTTT.